These T cell receptor beta chains were read from a single sample in a study of cytomegalovirus exposure and HLA in healthy donors. The assay was immunoSEQ multiplex PCR, and TCRdb's table has in-frame clones only and misses some. The table for this sample gives about 58,000 clones. Input material: PBMCs. The receptors derive from a woman between 18 and 29 years old in good health and CMV-seronegative. Both conserved end residues are part of each CDR3. D genes are given only for firm matches.

J	V	D	DNA	CDR3
TRBJ2-3	TRBV5-1	.	TGCGCCAGCAGCTTCCAGGCAGTCATCGATACGCAGTATTTT	CASSFQAVIDTQYF
TRBJ1-5	TRBV5-1	.	TGCGCCAGCAGCAGCGATAGCAATCAGCCCCAGCATTTT	CASSSDSNQPQHF
TRBJ2-7	TRBV4-2	TRBD1	TGTGCCAGCAGCCAGACCGGGACAGGGATCTACGAGCAGTACTTC	CASSQTGTGIYEQYF
TRBJ1-2	TRBV6-1	TRBD1	TGTGCCAGCAGTATGACAGGGTGGTCTAACTATGGCTACACCTTC	CASSMTGWSNYGYTF
TRBJ1-1	TRBV18	.	TGTGCCAGCTCACCCAGGTCTTCGACAGTCATGAACACTGAAGCTTTCTTT	CASSPRSSTVMNTEAFF
TRBJ2-7	TRBV4-1	TRBD1	TGCGCCAGCAGCCAAGGCCCCGGGACAGGCTTCTACGAGCAGTACTTC	CASSQGPGTGFYEQYF
TRBJ1-4	TRBV30	.	TGTGCCTGGGGCCGACAGACTAATGAAAAACTGTTTTTT	CAWGRQTNEKLFF
TRBJ2-2	TRBV5-1	TRBD1	TGCGCCAGCAGCGGGGGACAGGGCGCCGGGGAGCTGTTTTTT	CASSGGQGAGELFF
TRBJ2-3	TRBV5-1	.	TGCGCCAGCAGCTTAGGGGGTTCTAGGTATGGCACAGATACGCAGTATTTT	CASSLGGSRYGTDTQYF
TRBJ2-7	TRBV30	.	TGTGCCTGGAGTGCGGACATCGCCTACGAGCAGTACTTC	CAWSADIAYEQYF
TRBJ1-2	TRBV7-2	.	TGTGCCAGCAGCTTGGCGGACAGCAGTTATGGCTACACCTTC	CASSLADSSYGYTF
TRBJ2-5	TRBV4-1	TRBD2	TGCGCCAGCAGCCAAGGACTAGCGGGGGAAGAGACCCAGTACTTC	CASSQGLAGEETQYF
TRBJ2-7	TRBV5-1	TRBD2	TGCGCCAGCAGCTTGTCGCCTACTAGCGGAGGTACCTACGAGCAGTACTTC	CASSLSPTSGGTYEQYF
TRBJ1-2	TRBV19	TRBD1	TGTGCCAGTAGTATTGACAGGGGGAACTATGGCTACACCTTC	CASSIDRGNYGYTF
TRBJ1-4	TRBV5-1	.	TGCGCCAGCAGCTTCGGGTCTGTGACGGAGAATGAAAAACTGTTTTTT	CASSFGSVTENEKLFF
TRBJ2-5	TRBV5-1	TRBD2	TGCGCCAGCAGCTCCCTAGCGGGACCAGAGACCCAGTACTTC	CASSSLAGPETQYF
TRBJ2-3	TRBV28	TRBD2	TGTGCCAGCAGTTTTCCGGGACTAGCGGACTTTACAGATACGCAGTATTTT	CASSFPGLADFTDTQYF
TRBJ1-3	TRBV5-1	.	TGCGCCAGCAGCTTGCGGGGGGACTCTGGAAACACCATATATTTT	CASSLRGDSGNTIYF
TRBJ1-1	TRBV27	.	TGTGCCAGCAGGACTGCGAAACAGGGCCGGAAAGCTTTCTTT	CASRTAKQGRKAFF
TRBJ1-2	TRBV14	.	TGTGCCAGCAGCCAAGCCAGAGGCAGGGCTGCCTATGGCTACACCTTC	CASSQARGRAAYGYTF
TRBJ1-5	TRBV6-6	.	TGTGCCAGCAGGACAGGAACCAATCAGCCCCAGCATTTT	CASRTGTNQPQHF
TRBJ2-2	TRBV7-2	TRBD2	TGTGCCAGCAGCCCCGGACTAGTCGACGGGGAGCTGTTTTTT	CASSPGLVDGELFF
TRBJ1-5	TRBV6-1	.	TGTGCCAGCACCGAGGGGGGGGCCCCCTCCCAGCCCCAGCATTTT	CASTEGGAPSQPQHF
TRBJ1-4	TRBV4-1	TRBD1	TGCGCCAGCAGCCAACCTGACAGGGGGTCCGAAAAACTGTTTTTT	CASSQPDRGSEKLFF
TRBJ2-5	TRBV10-3	TRBD1	TGTGCCATCAGTGTACTCAGGGGGCAACGAGAGACCCAGTACTTC	CAISVLRGQRETQYF
TRBJ2-3	TRBV5-1	TRBD2	TGCGCCAGCAGCTTCGGACTAGCCGGCACAGATACGCAGTATTTT	CASSFGLAGTDTQYF
TRBJ2-1	TRBV6-5	TRBD2	TGTGCCACACGACTAGCGGGAGCGGGTGAGCAGTTCTTC	CATRLAGAGEQFF
TRBJ2-7	TRBV2	TRBD1	TGTGCCAGCAACCCGACAGGGAGTCCGGGCGAGCAGTACTTC	CASNPTGSPGEQYF
TRBJ2-1	TRBV5-1	TRBD2	TGCGCCAGCAGCTTGGTGGTTACTAGCGGGAGAAGCGAGCAGTTCTTC	CASSLVVTSGRSEQFF
TRBJ1-1	TRBV15	.	TGTGCCACCAGCAGTGGGAGGAACACTGAAGCTTTCTTT	CATSSGRNTEAFF
TRBJ1-1	TRBV7-2	.	TGTGCCAGCACCCAACGGGGAGGCGCTGAAGCTTTCTTT	CASTQRGGAEAFF
TRBJ2-7	TRBV7-2	TRBD2	TGTGCCAGCAGCTTACTTGGCGGGGGGATCTACGAGCAGTACTTC	CASSLLGGGIYEQYF
TRBJ2-6	TRBV18	TRBD1	TGTGCCAGCTCACCACCGAACGCAGGGGGCGCCGGGGCCAACGTCCTGACTTTC	CASSPPNAGGAGANVLTF
TRBJ1-1	TRBV30	.	TGTGCCTGGAGTCGCTCTACGAGGTGGGCTGAAGCTTTCTTT	CAWSRSTRWAEAFF
TRBJ2-7	TRBV7-2	.	TGTGCCAGCAGCTCCGACTTGACCTCCTACGAGCAGTACTTC	CASSSDLTSYEQYF
TRBJ2-7	TRBV6-1	.	TGTGCCAGCAGTGAAGGAGAAGTCTACGAGCAGTACTTC	CASSEGEVYEQYF
TRBJ1-2	TRBV28	.	TGTGCCAGCAGTTTACCTAGCTTGGCTAACTATGGCTACACCTTC	CASSLPSLANYGYTF
TRBJ2-7	TRBV6-6	.	TGTGCCAGCAGTCCTTCCGGGGGCTCCTACGAGCAGTACTTC	CASSPSGGSYEQYF
TRBJ2-5	TRBV7-2	.	TGTGCCAGCCCTCGTGGGGGGGCACAAGAGACCCAGTACTTC	CASPRGGAQETQYF